This T cell receptor (beta chain) derives from a study of blood T cell repertoires in COVID-19 (dated by TCRdb to the early 2020s). Regarding the complete study: Collaborator samples came from the United States, Italy and Spain and covered acute and convalescent phases of COVID-19. Samples were obtained from the ongoing ImmuneRACE study (first 160 participants) and from some 1,200 subjects provided by 6 global collaborators. A de-identified subject ID, COVID-19 status, age in years and sex were almost always included in the sample metadata. Where HLA class I and class II types were available, the types were taken from metadata supplied by the sample provider, not from assay-based typing. The repertoires were released in a freely available public database meant as a resource for research on the immune response to SARS-CoV-2. The dataset comprised deeply sampled blood TCRbeta repertoires from subjects exposed to, actively infected with, or recovered from COVID-19. The material from the prospective study consisted of cDNA or gDNA derived from T cells, B-cell-depleted T cells, or PBMCs.

A remark on this clone: This clone's antigen is unknown. The sample holds no much larger clone one base away, and base qualities are not on file.

In Seattle, one collaborating source enrolled patients while the infection was active and tracked those patients longitudinally over the course of disease. The collaborating institutions used their own protocols to collect whole blood in K2EDTA tubes. For TCRbeta analysis, collaborators shipped samples as frozen whole blood, isolated PBMCs, or DNA extracted from either of those sample types. Trimming removed 2 bases from V and 2 bases from J, leaving 20 bases between the germline ends. Via the germline V gene (reference sequence), CDR1 is MNHEY and CDR2 SMNVEV. From cysteine to phenylalanine, the CDR3 is 18 amino acids long. The DNA shown is the 54-base CDR3, in frame from base 1. General study outcomes and caveats: The quantity of clinical and demographic metadata differed by source and by participant and was supplied without curation.

TCRbeta CDR3 regions were amplified from genomic DNA using the immunoSEQ Assay, a bias-controlled multiplex PCR. Regarding the original processing steps: Within the assay, amplification of reference gene primers was used to estimate how many nucleated cells each sample contained. To quantify the absolute abundance of each unique TCRbeta CDR3 rearrangement, sequence reads were collapsed and filtered. For each sample, productive Simpson clonality was calculated by taking the square root of Simpson's diversity index across productive rearrangements. The source is immuneACCESS, and TCRdb retained only in-frame sequences with V and J called. Part of the clones is not carried over; for the studies checked, unresolved V genes explain less than half of this, and the remainder is unexplained. V, J and clone size are taken as reported in that table, and D and trimming were inferred from the DNA itself. This sample comprises 350,000 to 500,000 clones, about 90% of them detected only once. Roughly 0.78% of the sample is taken by the ten largest.

The sequence was obtained from a man between 18 and 35 years old with COVID-19, enrolled during active disease. The specimen was peripheral blood. The rearranged segments are TRBV27 and TRBJ2-3; the best D guess is TRBD2, with 5 bases matching. The CDR3 protein is CASSLNRRRRNFTDTQYF. The nucleotides read TGTGCCAGCAGTTTAAATAGGCGGAGGCGGAACTTCACAGATACGCAGTATTTT.